These 30 T cell receptor beta chains originate from one sample sequenced in a study of response to subunit inactivated influenza vaccine. TCRdb itself ran the RT-PCR reads through MiXCR, one entry per CDR3 protein. The sample has hundreds of thousands of distinct CDR3 sequences; about 14% are singletons. Sequenced here: PBMCs from blood, sampled approximately 15 days before vaccination. These receptors were taken from a man aged 50 or older who received an inactivated influenza vaccine.

The CDR3 sequence: CASSRTTGGTEAFF. The CDR3 DNA is TGTGCCAGCAGCCGGACTACAGGGGGCACTGAAGCTTTCTTT. This chain uses TRBV5-6 with TRBJ1-1; TRBD1 matches 8 bases. This CDR3 contains 14 residues. Germline V gene lookup returns CDR1 SGHDT and CDR2 YYEEEE. The V and J ends lost 4 bases and 4 bases, in that order; junction bases with no gene match: 6.

This chain joins TRBV7-9 and TRBJ2-7, with 7 nucleotides matching TRBD2. Germline loops: CDR1 SEHNR, CDR2 FQNEAQ (reference sequence). The CDR3 has 16 amino acids. The junction had 11 bases not matched to a gene; V was cut back by 4 bases and J by 2 bases. In DNA, the CDR3 is TGTGCCAGCAGCTCCGCTCGGGGGGACCGAGCCTACGAGCAGTACTTC. As protein: CASSSARGDRAYEQYF.

This clonotype has only a few counts. The chain employs TRBV4-1 and TRBJ1-1; tentative D call: TRBD1 (6 bases). V lost 4 bases to trimming and J lost 1 base, with 25 bases between them. Germline CDR1 is MGHRA and CDR2 is YSYEKL. The CDR3 is 19 amino acids. CDR3 residues: CASSPIVGQRGVQNTEAFF. The CDR3 DNA reads as TGCGCCAGCAGCCCCATCGTCGGACAGAGGGGTGTTCAGAACACTGAAGCTTTCTTT.

This clonotype was picked up a small number of times. The chain has TRBV3-1 and TRBJ2-1; D might be TRBD1 or TRBD2, each matching 5 bases. The CDR3 loop spans 16 amino acids. Trimming took 3 bases from V and 4 from J, leaving 16 bases between them. The germline V gene has CDR1 LGHDT and CDR2 YNNKEL (reference sequence). This CDR3 reads CASSQRPGGGYNEQFF. CDR3 bases: TGTGCCAGCAGCCAGAGGCCGGGTGGGGGTTACAATGAGCAGTTCTTC.

The genes are TRBV25-1 and TRBJ2-5; a possible D gene is TRBD2 (6 bases). The germline V and J ends were trimmed by 3 bases and 3 bases, with 14 bases remaining between them. Germline loops: CDR1 MGHDK, CDR2 SYGVNS. This CDR3 region has 15 residues. This chain's CDR3 is CASSDGIGSKETQYF. The DNA for the CDR3 is TGTGCCAGCAGTGATGGTATCGGGAGTAAAGAGACCCAGTACTTC.

For the CDR3, the DNA is TGTGCCAGCAGCTTAGCTGGCAGGGAGGATTTCACAGATACGCAGTATTTT. This encodes CASSLAGREDFTDTQYF. This sequence joins TRBV7-8 and TRBJ2-3, with D maybe TRBD2 (6 bases). This CDR3 spans 17 amino acids. Germline V CDR1 and CDR2: SGHVS, FQNEAQ. V lost 0 bases to trimming and J lost 2 bases, with 15 bases between them.

The chain couples TRBV28 to TRBJ1-1; D is ambiguous. The CDR3 runs 13 residues. Per the germline V gene, CDR1 is MDHEN and CDR2 is SYDVKM. The V gene lost 2 bases and the J gene lost 6 bases, with 10 bases spanning the gap. CDR3 protein: CASSLKAAPEAFF. Here the CDR3 DNA reads TGTGCCAGCAGTTTAAAGGCCGCCCCTGAAGCTTTCTTT.

With respect to this clonotype: At one end the junction does not follow the germline gene, possibly because of a read error. This chain links TRBV20-1 with TRBJ2-1; 16 nucleotides line up with TRBD2. The CDR3 has 17 amino acids. The germline gives CDR1 DFQATT, CDR2 SNEGSKA (reference sequence). The CDR3 region has the DNA TGCTGTGCTAAGGGACTAGCGGGAGGGCTAACACACAATGAGCAGTTCTTC. This gives the protein CCAKGLAGGLTHNEQFF.

This clonotype was seen more than once but under ten times. The chain joins TRBV30 to TRBJ2-1, with unresolved D. There are 13 residues in the CDR3. Germline CDR1 reads GTSNPN; CDR2 reads SVGIG (reference sequence). V was trimmed by 1 base and J by 0 bases, leaving 4 bases between them. CDR3 region: CAWSALSYNEQFF. CDR3 coding DNA: TGTGCCTGGAGTGCCCTCTCCTACAATGAGCAGTTCTTC.

This clonotype was counted between two and nine times. The genes are TRBV20-1 and TRBJ2-5; maybe TRBD2 (5 bases). CDR1 is DFQATT and CDR2 is SNEGSKA in the germline V gene (reference sequence). V was shortened by 5 bases and J by 4 bases, with 14 bases between the two germline ends. The CDR3 has 13 amino acids. The CDR3 region has the DNA TGCAGTGCTTTAGAGGGTAATGGAGAGACCCAGTACTTC. Encoded protein: CSALEGNGETQYF.

Remarks on this clonotype: As the CDR3 is not closed by the conserved phenylalanine or tryptophan, this likely results from a read error. The chain is built from TRBV12-3 or TRBV12-4 and TRBJ1-2, with D maybe TRBD1 (5 bases). The CDR3 has 12 amino acids. The V end lost 3 bases, the J end lost 7 bases, and 9 bases lay between the germline ends. The chain's CDR3 is CASSFGDSGYTL. For the CDR3, the DNA is TGTGCCAGCAGTTTTGGTGACAGTGGCTACACCCTC.

This clonotype occurred a few times. The J gene is TRBJ2-2, the V gene TRBV20-1; D is tentatively TRBD1 or TRBD2 (5 bases each). This CDR3 spans 16 amino acids. Trimming cost V 3 bases and J 8 bases, with 22 bases left between them. Germline V gene lookup returns CDR1 DFQATT and CDR2 SNEGSKA (reference sequence). The CDR3 DNA reads TGCAGTGCTAGTACCCCCGGGACGAAACCCACTGGGGAGCTGTTTTTT. Translating gives CSASTPGTKPTGELFF.

V is TRBV2 and J is TRBJ2-2; TRBD2 might be the D (7 bases). The CDR3 runs 14 residues. Trimming stripped 10 bases from V and 5 bases from J, with 17 bases between. Looked up from germline, CDR1 is SNHLY and CDR2 is FYNNEI. For the CDR3, the DNA is TGTGCCACCAACGGCGCGGGGGCTACCGGGGAGCTGTTTTTT. Translated, it gives CATNGAGATGELFF.

This clonotype was counted only a few times. The chain joins TRBV29-1 to TRBJ2-2; no reliable D call. This CDR3 region has 12 residues. V dropped 4 bases and J dropped 3 bases, with 6 bases sitting between them. Per germline, CDR1 SQVTM and CDR2 ANQGSEA. The CDR3 here is CSVVLHTGELFF. CDR3 sequence (DNA): TGCAGCGTTGTGTTACACACCGGGGAGCTGTTTTTT.

This clonotype was detected only a few times. This chain uses TRBV3-1 with TRBJ2-7; D not certain. Per germline, CDR1 LGHDT and CDR2 YNNKEL (reference sequence). Trimming removed 2 bases at V and 1 base at J, with 12 bases between. This CDR3 spans 15 amino acids. CDR3 loop: CASSQRSPPSYEQYF. CDR3 sequence (DNA): TGTGCCAGCAGCCAACGAAGCCCCCCTTCCTACGAGCAGTACTTC.

V gene TRBV4-1 combines with J gene TRBJ1-6; TRBD1 is a possible D gene (6 bases). The ends were cut back, 0 bases at V and 4 bases at J, with 7 bases in the middle. CDR3 length: 15 amino acids. Germline loops: CDR1 MGHRA, CDR2 YSYEKL. The CDR3: CASSQDGTYNSPLHF. CDR3 sequence (DNA): TGCGCCAGCAGCCAAGATGGGACATATAATTCACCCCTCCACTTT.

This clonotype was detected ten times or more. The chain uses TRBV9 and TRBJ2-3; 12 positions match TRBD2. The V and J ends lost 3 bases and 2 bases, in that order; junction bases with no gene match: 4. The CDR3 is 16 residues long. In germline, CDR1 is SGDLS, CDR2 YYNGEE. The CDR3 DNA sequence: TGTGCCAGCAGCGCCCTAGCGGGGGGGACCACAGATACGCAGTATTTT. Protein sequence: CASSALAGGTTDTQYF. The whole variable domain, remainder taken from reference TRBV9 and TRBJ2-3, is DSGVTQTPKHLITATGQRVTLRCSPRSGDLSVYWYQQSLDQGLQFLIQYYNGEERAKGNILERFSAQQFPDLHSELNLSSLELGDSALYFCASSALAGGTTDTQYFGPGTRLTVL.

There are a few counts of this clonotype. The rearrangement uses TRBV18 and TRBJ2-4; weak D call: TRBD2 (6 bases). Germline V gene data show CDR1 as KGHSH and CDR2 as LQKENI. This CDR3 has 14 amino acids. V shed 3 bases and J shed 6 bases, with 12 bases lying between them. CDR3 sequence (DNA): TGTGCCAGCTCACCGTCAGGGACTCCAAACATTCAGTACTTC. This translates into CASSPSGTPNIQYF. The variable domain in full, completed from reference TRBV18 and TRBJ2-4, reads NAGVMQNPRHLVRRRGQEARLRCSPMKGHSHVYWYRQLPEEGLKFMVYLQKENIIDESGMPKERFSAEFPKEGPSILRIQQVVRGDSAAYFCASSPSGTPNIQYFGAGTRLSVL.

This clonotype came up many times. CDR3 DNA sequence: TGTGCCAGCAGTTTGACTAGCGTAAATGAGCAGTTCTTC. This codes for CASSLTSVNEQFF. The rearrangement links TRBV12-3 or TRBV12-4 to TRBJ2-1; the match to TRBD2 covers 8 bases. This CDR3 has 13 residues. V was pared by 3 bases and J by 7 bases, with 2 bases of the junction left unmatched.

The chain uses TRBV4-2 and TRBJ2-3, with 12 bases identical to TRBD2. The CDR3 has 17 amino acids. V lost 1 base and J lost 3; bases outside the gene matches: 5. CDR1 is LGHNA and CDR2 is YNFKEQ in the germline V gene. CDR3 coding DNA: TGTGCCAGCAGCCAAGGATTGACTAGCGGGGGAACAGATACGCAGTATTTT. It translates to CASSQGLTSGGTDTQYF.

Only a few counts were recorded for this clonotype. This chain connects TRBV4-2 to TRBJ2-3; perhaps TRBD2 as D (6 bases). V was shortened by 0 bases and J by 4 bases, with 17 bases between the two germline ends. Germline V gives CDR1 LGHNA, CDR2 YNFKEQ. There are 17 residues in the CDR3. CDR3 in amino acids: CASSQDPGLASSDTQYF. CDR3 sequence (DNA): TGTGCCAGCAGCCAAGATCCAGGGCTAGCGTCATCAGATACGCAGTATTTT.

The rearrangement joins TRBV29-1 to TRBJ2-1, with D unresolved. V was clipped by 3 bases and J by 3 bases, with 15 bases between them. The CDR3 contains 15 residues. Germline-derived CDR1 and CDR2 are SQVTM and ANQGSEA. The CDR3 DNA reads as TGCAGCGTTGATAGTACGATCTCCTACTACAATGAGCAGTTCTTC. Translation gives CSVDSTISYYNEQFF.

The chain couples TRBV20-1 to TRBJ1-1, with 11 bases that match TRBD1. Trimming cost V 0 bases and J 5 bases; bases outside gene matches: 5. This CDR3 spans 15 amino acids. The germline V gene has CDR1 DFQATT and CDR2 SNEGSKA (reference sequence). The CDR3 DNA follows: TGCAGTGCTAGAGACTGGACAGGGGGCGAAACTGAAGCTTTCTTT. Its translation: CSARDWTGGETEAFF.

This clonotype was seen a handful of times. The chain links TRBV5-5 to TRBJ1-6, with 7 positions matching TRBD1. The CDR3 spans 15 residues. Germline CDR1 reads SGHKS; CDR2 reads YYEKEE (reference sequence). With 4 bases clipped from V and 10 bases from J, the junction kept 11 bases outside the gene matches. The CDR3 DNA follows: TGTGCCAGCAGCCAAGACAGGGACCCCCGGTCACCCCTCCACTTT. Residues: CASSQDRDPRSPLHF.

Written as DNA, the CDR3 is TGTGCCAGCTCACCTTGGCGGGAGTATGCAGATACGCAGTATTTT. Translated: CASSPWREYADTQYF. The chain couples TRBV18 to TRBJ2-3; TRBD2 aligns across 7 bases. This CDR3 region has 15 residues. Germline V gene data show CDR1 as KGHSH and CDR2 as LQKENI. Trimming cost V 3 bases and J 4 bases; bases outside gene matches: 7.

As to this clonotype: A read error may be the cause here, since a much bigger clone is one base away. V gene TRBV2 combines with J gene TRBJ2-3; D gene uncertain. Trimming removed 6 bases at V and 3 bases at J, with 22 bases between. Germline CDR1 and CDR2: SNHLY and FYNNEI. CDR3 size: 17 residues. This chain's CDR3 is CASRIRIPGASTDTQYF. As DNA, the CDR3 is TGTGCCAGCAGGATCCGAATCCCAGGAGCGAGTACAGATACGCAGTATTTT.

The V gene is TRBV20-1, the J gene TRBJ1-1, with D perhaps TRBD1 (6 bases). Germline V gene sequence: CDR1 DFQATT, CDR2 SNEGSKA (reference sequence). The V gene lost 8 bases and the J gene lost 4 bases, with 17 bases spanning the gap. This CDR3 contains 13 residues. The CDR3 here is CSSPSQGGTEAFF. The CDR3 DNA reads as TGCAGTTCTCCCTCCCAAGGGGGCACTGAAGCTTTCTTT.

The chain has TRBV6-1 and TRBJ2-4; tentatively, D is TRBD2 (5 bases). Germline lookup yields CDR1 MNHNS and CDR2 SASEGT. This CDR3 comprises 13 residues. Trimming took off 9 bases at V and 12 bases at J, with 21 bases between the two ends. CDR3 in amino acids: CASLNPGFLAQYF. The CDR3 DNA follows: TGTGCCAGTCTGAACCCGGGGTTCTTGGCTCAGTACTTC.

J is TRBJ1-3 and V is TRBV19; 8 positions agree with TRBD1. The germline V gene encodes CDR1 LNHDA and CDR2 SQIVND (reference sequence). V lost 6 bases and J lost 1; bases outside the gene matches: 5. The CDR3 is 15 residues long. DNA for the CDR3: TGTGCCAGTAGGCGGGACAGGTCTTCTGGAAACACCATATATTTT. It yields the protein CASRRDRSSGNTIYF.

At least ten counts were recorded for this clonotype. V gene TRBV12-3 or TRBV12-4 combines with J gene TRBJ2-1, with D perhaps TRBD1 (5 bases). V was clipped by 10 bases and J by 5 bases, with 12 bases between them. This CDR3 is built from 12 residues. The CDR3 DNA is TGTGCCACCAGGGCCAGCGACAATGAGCAGTTCTTC. This gives the protein CATRASDNEQFF.